The sequence of this TCR beta chain was determined in a study of blood T cell repertoires in COVID-19. As for the study in general: Sample material is recorded as cDNA or gDNA derived from T cells, B-cell-depleted T cells, or PBMCs.

Using immunoSEQ multiplex PCR, the repertoire was profiled, and TCRdb retains in-frame clones only, with some absent. The repertoire has just over 300,000 clones, under 90% of them found once; the top ten carry about 2%. It was during active infection that Seattle patients were enrolled and then longitudinally followed. The receptor was derived from a young woman with COVID-19, enrolled during active disease. The sample was peripheral blood.

CDR3 loop: CASSVLGGDNEQFF. The DNA of the CDR3 is TGTGCCAGCAGCGTTCTAGGGGGCGACAATGAGCAGTTCTTC. The genes are TRBV7-2 and TRBJ2-1; 7 bases align to TRBD1. CDR3 length equals 14 residues. Per germline, CDR1 SGHTA and CDR2 FQGNSA. The ends lost 5 bases at V and 5 bases at J; junction bases unmatched: 6.